Below, one T cell receptor beta chain is given with its context. Under the authors' procedure: Amplification with reference gene primers provided the estimates of nucleated cell counts. Sequencing was performed with immunoSEQ multiplex PCR; in TCRdb, only in-frame clones are kept and a portion is missing. V and J calls plus clone size are reproduced from that table; the DNA served to infer D and trimming. The sample lists 200,000 to 300,000 clones, around 80% occurring once. This sample was taken from a study of blood T cell repertoires in COVID-19. About the research overall: Researchers got acute and convalescent COVID-19 samples from the United States, Italy and Spain.

The length of the CDR3 is 15 residues. The ends were cut back, 8 bases at V and 0 bases at J, with 13 bases in the middle. Germline V lookup: CDR1 LNHDA, CDR2 SQIVND (reference sequence). The sequence was collected from a human donor in a cohort sampled during active COVID-19. Sequencing input: peripheral blood. The chain is built from TRBV19 and TRBJ1-4, with D hard to call. In nucleotides, the CDR3 is TGTGCCAGTCGGAGAATGTCGGCAACTAATGAAAAACTGTTTTTT. Its protein product is CASRRMSATNEKLFF.